This T cell receptor (beta chain) was documented in a study of T cell responses to AZD1222 COVID-19 vaccine. Findings and caveats of the study: With two AZD1222 doses given, Spike-specific TCR breadth and depth both rose.

With respect to this clone: Its antigen is currently unknown.

Trimming pared 3 bases from V and 7 bases from J, leaving 13 bases between. From germline, CDR1 is KGHSH and CDR2 LQKENI. The CDR3 consists of 15 residues. Sequencing was performed with immunoSEQ multiplex PCR; in TCRdb, only in-frame clones are kept and a portion is missing. The sample shows 74,000 or so clones, around 84% of them seen only once. This clonotype was obtained from an adult in good health. The gene calls are TRBV18 and TRBJ1-6, with D perhaps matching TRBD1 (5 bases). The sequencing used peripheral blood, collected on day 0 of AZD1222 vaccination. CDR3 protein: CASSPSSGVNSPLHF. The CDR3 coding sequence is TGTGCCAGCTCACCTTCCTCGGGGGTAAATTCACCCCTCCACTTT.